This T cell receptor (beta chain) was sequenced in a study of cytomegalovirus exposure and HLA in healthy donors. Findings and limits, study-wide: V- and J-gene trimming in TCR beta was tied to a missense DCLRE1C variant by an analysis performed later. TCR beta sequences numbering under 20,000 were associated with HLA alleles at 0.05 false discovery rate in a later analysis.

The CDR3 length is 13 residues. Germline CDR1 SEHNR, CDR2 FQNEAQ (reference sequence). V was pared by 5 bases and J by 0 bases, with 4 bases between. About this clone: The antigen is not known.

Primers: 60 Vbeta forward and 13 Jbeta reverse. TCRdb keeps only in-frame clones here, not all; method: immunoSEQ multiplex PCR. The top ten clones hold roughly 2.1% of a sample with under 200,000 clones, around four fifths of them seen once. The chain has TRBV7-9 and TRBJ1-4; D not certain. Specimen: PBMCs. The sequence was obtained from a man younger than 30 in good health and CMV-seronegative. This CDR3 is CASSLATNEKLFF. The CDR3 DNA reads TGTGCCAGCAGCCTTGCAACTAATGAAAAACTGTTTTTT.